This TCR beta chain originates from a study of shared T cell receptors in the human thymus. The table came from immunoSEQ multiplex PCR; TCRdb's copy has only in-frame clones and leaves some out. The table lists 720,000 or so clones, 70% to 90% of them singletons, with around 0.0094% in the top ten. This CDR3 region has 16 residues. Germline-derived CDR1 and CDR2 are WNHNN and SYGVQD (reference sequence). Trimming took off 4 bases at V and 4 bases at J, with 20 bases between the two ends. The data also belong to a second study, concerning human thymus T cells. That study reports: Immunologically healthy infants in Finland undergoing congenital heart defect surgery were the donors. In corrective heart surgery, resections were taken, and these provided the thymus tissue.

The sample was thymocytes. The sequence was collected from a girl in the first two years of life with a congenital heart defect. The chain carries TRBV10-1 and TRBJ2-7; D may be TRBD2 (5 bases). CDR3 DNA sequence: TGCGCCAGCAGTGGTTTGCCTAGCCAACTAGGTTACGAGCAGTACTTC. Amino acid sequence: CASSGLPSQLGYEQYF.